The source of this TCR beta chain is a study of cytomegalovirus exposure and HLA in healthy donors (dated by TCRdb to the late 2010s). For the study in its entirety: According to an earlier analysis of a few hundred of the donors, some 180 million T cells yielded some 120 million unique TCR beta sequences and less than 300 Gb of sequence data. An early release that covered about 640 HLA-typed donors contained approximately 300 gigabases of sequencing data and some 87 million unique TCR sequences. The genetic ancestry cluster associated with self-reported Caucasian donors included around four fifths of the roughly 400 genotyped donors. The study aimed to test whether cataloging public T cell receptors could reveal signatures of past pathogen exposure. The T cell repertoires of some 670 subjects were profiled by immunosequencing and related to cytomegalovirus serostatus. Along with the approximately 700-subject first cohort, a separate validation cohort of approximately 110 different subjects was used. To predict cytomegalovirus infection status, the study brought together high-throughput TCR immunosequencing, statistical association of individual TCRs with disease status, and machine learning. In a later analysis, previously published TCR beta repertoires from 670 or so donors were re-analyzed and high-resolution HLA genotyping was added so that TCR occurrence patterns could be studied. Rather than using new phenotypic data, the later analysis identified candidate immune exposures from TCR beta sequences and from how often those sequences occurred across donors. In an earlier analysis of 587 of the donors, high-throughput TCR beta sequencing was used to judge whether each TCR beta V gene segment behaved as functional or pseudogenic. Donor age, sex, ethnicity and CMV serostatus were collected together with the repertoire data. A later genetic analysis used genome-wide SNP genotypes for about three fifths of the 666 donors, treating that subset as a discovery cohort. All discovery cohort repertoires had been generated using a single sequencing platform. Class I and class II HLA loci were covered by the typing at four-digit resolution. The number of donors typed differed by locus, with roughly 629-640 for A, B, C, DRB1 and DQB1, around 500 for DQA1, 600 to 610 for DPA1, and some 440 for DPB1. Because of strong linkage in the cohort, a few DR-DQ haplotypes were treated as single units for association and clustering. Among around 400 genotyped donors of the cohort, an average of roughly 230,000 unique TCR beta nucleotide sequences was sequenced per donor, of which 15% to 20% were non-productive.

Note on this clone: It has no known antigen specificity. Base qualities are not at hand, and no much larger clone is one base apart.

Results and caveats for the whole study, not just this receptor: Linkage disequilibrium might explain the correlated functional status among segregating V segments, but an unknown experimental factor could not be ruled out. In vitro tests confirmed that a few of the cytomegalovirus-associated TCR beta chains recognize cytomegalovirus antigens. Presence/absence analyses assumed roughly uniform sequencing depth across donors, an assumption that may not hold. This cohort had only TCR beta chains sequenced, and the lack of alpha or paired-chain data limited which features could be detected. According to the authors, the approach could potentially be generalized to other disease states and immunological phenotypes. A group of highly shared sequence variants was considered likely to be a technical artifact of the sequencing pipeline. In a later analysis, 16,951 TCR beta sequences were associated with specific HLA alleles at a false discovery rate of 0.05. Compared with equally common non-associated chains, HLA-associated TCR beta chains in a later analysis were more clonally expanded and had lower generation probabilities. In a later analysis, the rate of TCR association differed among HLA loci, with DRB1 alleles having the most associated TCRs and HLA-C alleles having the fewest. In both the original and validation cohorts, the classifier was reported to diagnose cytomegalovirus status with high specificity and sensitivity. Because some donors lacked HLA typing at each locus, the association tests relied only on the typed subset. Across donors, most TCR sequences were observed very rarely, whereas some public TCRs were present in many individuals. In the study, some 180 TCR beta chains were listed as associated with cytomegalovirus. A further reported finding was that TCR beta sequences accurately predicted the HLA-A and HLA-B alleles for most subjects in the first cohort. A later genetic analysis associated a missense DCLRE1C variant with V-gene and J-gene trimming of TCR beta chains, and an independent cohort replicated the association. In a later analysis, most CMV-associated TCR beta chains were found to appear HLA-restricted, with HLA associations seemingly driven largely by CMV exposure. Immune exposure information for the cohort was limited to CMV serostatus. Several of the top co-occurrence clusters appeared to be linked to parvovirus B19, influenza, CMV and Epstein-Barr virus, according to a later analysis. In a later genetic analysis, fewer N-insertions in productive TCRs were reported among donors in an Asian-associated ancestry cluster than the roughly 700-donor mean. Because counts were too low, some 17 rarely observed V segments, including chromosome 9 orphons, were left out of the earlier analysis of over 550 of the donors. Broadly in line with IMGT annotations, most TCR beta V segments showed up in productive rearrangements about 87% or about 30% of the time in an earlier analysis of around 600 of the donors. When HLA alleles, especially DR and DQ, strongly co-occurred, attributing TCR associations to individual alleles was difficult. The 87-base-pair reads could not distinguish some IMGT-functional V segments, including TRBV6-2 and TRBV6-3, so those segments were excluded.

CDR1 and CDR2, looked up from the germline V gene, are SGHDT and YYEEEE. V is clipped by 3 bases and J by 2 bases, and the sequence between their germline boundaries is 3 bases long. From the cysteine through the phenylalanine, the CDR3 covers 11 amino acids. The DNA shown is the 33-base CDR3, in frame from base 1. The method was the immunoSEQ multiplex PCR assay. The multiplex PCR relied on a mix of 60 forward primers for TCR Vbeta segments and 13 reverse primers for TCR Jbeta segments. The CDR3 region of rearranged TCR beta genes was amplified from genomic DNA with a multiplex PCR assay. Amplified TCR beta libraries were sequenced as 87-base-pair reads on the Illumina HiSeq System. Under the source paper's analysis protocol: A later analysis counted about 76 million unique TCR beta chains across the 690 or so repertoires, and around 12 million of these chains were shared by at least two donors. A nearest-neighbor algorithm error-corrected the raw reads and collapsed the reads into unique sequences, merging closely related sequences to remove PCR and sequencing errors. V, D and J gene segments were assigned by aligning CDR3 sequences to IMGT reference sequences. For a sequence to be retained, at least a six-nucleotide match to both a V gene segment and a J gene segment was required. Rearrangements were called productive when the CDR3 lacked stop codons and stayed in frame with V and J; all others were non-productive. Following IMGT convention, CDR3 was defined as the stretch from the second conserved V-encoded cysteine to the conserved J-encoded phenylalanine. In an earlier analysis of around 640 of the donors, sequences lacking an unambiguous match to a single V gene segment were excluded. An earlier analysis of about 600 of the donors called V segments functional above 56.7% productive rearrangements and segregating when the between-donor standard deviation exceeded 5%. A statistical classification framework was built for diagnosing cytomegalovirus status from the catalog of TCR beta chain sequences. V and J gene assignment, in a later analysis, came from comparing TCR nucleotide sequences with IMGT/GENE-DB human TR gene sequences. In a later analysis, CDR3 sequences and most-parsimonious VDJ recombination scenarios were assigned using the TCRdist pipeline. In a later analysis, each TCR beta chain was defined by its CDR3 amino acid sequence together with its V-gene family, and reads lacking a unique V-gene family were excluded. As a way to deal with suspected cross-contamination and a sequencing artifact, a later analysis dropped 592 nucleotide sequences that were highly shared and had low generation probability. In a later analysis, a clonal expansion index for each public chain was calculated from normalized within-repertoire ranks of inferred template counts. In a later analysis, generation probabilities were computed with a VDJ recombination model fitted to out-of-frame rearrangements, and the resulting probabilities were checked against IGoR. Hypergeometric tests were used in a later analysis to score TCR-TCR, TCR-HLA and TCR-CMV co-occurrence, with a repertoire-size bias correction applied to the TCR pairs. In a later analysis, false discovery rates were estimated by permuting HLA or CMV assignments 20 times. In a later analysis, co-occurring TCRs were grouped using DBSCAN, and TCRdist sequence similarity was added for clustering within HLA-allele-positive subsets. For co-occurrence clustering, repertoires with fewer than 30,000 or more than 120,000 public chains were excluded, along with 4 to 6 repertoires with anomalous nucleotide sharing. TCRdb limited this immuneACCESS table to in-frame rearrangements with V and J called. A share of clones is missing; checked studies link under half to unresolved V genes, and the rest is unexplained. V, J and clone size derive from that table, while D and trimming were established from the DNA sequence. The sample includes 95,000 to 100,000 clones, with around three quarters observed a single time. In total, the top ten clones hold 1.5% to 2.5% of the sample.

The cohort consisted of approximately 670 healthy bone marrow donors. At the time of sampling, all cohort members were nominally healthy, though unrecorded immune exposures were likely present. The donor tested CMV seronegative and was one of the 352 seronegative cohort members. Every donor gave a peripheral blood sample, and the peripheral blood mononuclear cells from that sample were used for TCR beta sequencing. The Qiagen DNeasy Blood Extraction Kit was used to extract genomic DNA from the blood cell samples. The chain joins TRBV5-6 to TRBJ2-7; there is no confident call for the D gene. The sample comprised PBMCs. The sequence derives from a man in his forties or fifties in good health and CMV-seronegative. The DNA sequence is TGTGCCAGCAGCTCCGCCTACGAGCAGTACTTC. Its protein reads: CASSSAYEQYF.